This T cell receptor beta chain was captured in a study of blood T cell repertoires in COVID-19. This CDR3 region has 14 residues. Germline V gene data show CDR1 as SGDLS and CDR2 as YYNGEE. Trimming stripped 0 bases from V and 7 bases from J, with 8 bases between. Notes on this clone: Other DNA sequences in the same sample also yield this CDR3.

In the authors' methods: Counts of nucleated cells, estimated from reference gene primer amplification, were obtained. Repertoires were generated with immunoSEQ multiplex PCR, while TCRdb's copy carries only in-frame clones and drops some. V, J and clone size reflect that table, while D and trimming were determined from the DNA. This sample yields about 440,000 clones, of which around 88% are seen a single time; 10% to 15% belongs to the top ten. Material for sequencing was peripheral blood. The V gene is TRBV9, the J gene TRBJ1-6; D is unclear. This TCR derives from a woman in her forties or fifties with COVID-19, enrolled during active disease. The DNA for the CDR3 is TGTGCCAGCAGCGTAGGAGGAGGGAATTCACCCCTCCACTTT. Its translation: CASSVGGGNSPLHF.